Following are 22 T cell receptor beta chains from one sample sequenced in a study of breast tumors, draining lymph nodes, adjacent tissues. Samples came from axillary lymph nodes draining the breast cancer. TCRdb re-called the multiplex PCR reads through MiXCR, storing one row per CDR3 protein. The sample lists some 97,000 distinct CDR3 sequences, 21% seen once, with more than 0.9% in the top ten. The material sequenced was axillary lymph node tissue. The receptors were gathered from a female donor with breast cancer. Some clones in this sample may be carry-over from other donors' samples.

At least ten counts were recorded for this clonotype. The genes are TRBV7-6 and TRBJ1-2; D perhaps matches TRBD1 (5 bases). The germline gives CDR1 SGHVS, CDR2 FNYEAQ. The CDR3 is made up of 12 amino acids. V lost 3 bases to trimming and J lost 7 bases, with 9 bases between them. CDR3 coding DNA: TGTGCCAGCAGCTTGGGGGAGGGTGGCTACACCTTC. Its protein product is CASSLGEGGYTF.

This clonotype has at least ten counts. In DNA, the CDR3 is TGTGCCAGCAGTGGGGGGGGGGGGCAGGGCTACACCTTC. Residues: CASSGGGGQGYTF. The genes are TRBV27 and TRBJ1-2; perhaps TRBD1 as D (6 bases). Germline CDR1 and CDR2: MNHEY and SMNVEV (reference sequence). The CDR3 extends over 13 amino acids. V lost 5 bases to trimming and J lost 8 bases, with 15 bases between them.

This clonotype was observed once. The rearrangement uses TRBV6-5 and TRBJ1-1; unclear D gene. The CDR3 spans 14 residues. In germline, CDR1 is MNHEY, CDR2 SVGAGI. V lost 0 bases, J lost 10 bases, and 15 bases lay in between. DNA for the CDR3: TGTGCCAGCAGTTACTCCTCAGTACCCGGAGGAGCTTTCTTT. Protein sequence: CASSYSSVPGGAFF.

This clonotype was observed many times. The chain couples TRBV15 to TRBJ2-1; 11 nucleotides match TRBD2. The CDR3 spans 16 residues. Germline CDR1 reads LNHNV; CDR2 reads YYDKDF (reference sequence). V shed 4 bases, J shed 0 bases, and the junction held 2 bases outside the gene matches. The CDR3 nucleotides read TGTGCCACCAGCAAAACTAGCGGGAGCTCCTACAATGAGCAGTTCTTC. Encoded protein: CATSKTSGSSYNEQFF.

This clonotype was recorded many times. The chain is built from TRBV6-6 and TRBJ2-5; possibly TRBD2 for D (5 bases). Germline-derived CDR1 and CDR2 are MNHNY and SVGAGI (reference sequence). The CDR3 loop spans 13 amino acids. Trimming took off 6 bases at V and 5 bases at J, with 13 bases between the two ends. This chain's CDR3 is CASRSGGLETQYF. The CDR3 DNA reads TGTGCCAGCAGGTCCGGCGGGTTGGAGACCCAGTACTTC.

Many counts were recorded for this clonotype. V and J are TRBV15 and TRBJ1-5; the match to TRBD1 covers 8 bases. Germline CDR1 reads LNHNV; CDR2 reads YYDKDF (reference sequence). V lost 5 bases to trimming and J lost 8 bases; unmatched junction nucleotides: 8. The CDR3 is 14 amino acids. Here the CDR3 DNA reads TGTGCCACCAGCGACCGGACAGGGCAGGAGCCCCAGCATTTT. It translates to CATSDRTGQEPQHF.

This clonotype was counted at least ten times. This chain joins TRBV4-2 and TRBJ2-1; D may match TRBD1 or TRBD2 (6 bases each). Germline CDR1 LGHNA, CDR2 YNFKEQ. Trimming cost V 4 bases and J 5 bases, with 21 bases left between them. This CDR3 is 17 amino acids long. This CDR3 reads CASSRGTSRGLNNEQFF. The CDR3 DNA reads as TGTGCCAGCAGCCGCGGGACTTCCCGGGGGCTCAACAATGAGCAGTTCTTC.

The CDR3 DNA is TGTGCCAGCAGCTCTAGGGGGCCCCGGGAAAAACTGTTTTTT. Translating gives CASSSRGPREKLFF. This chain joins TRBV28 and TRBJ1-4; TRBD1 aligns across 7 bases. The CDR3 length is 14 residues. Germline CDR1 reads MDHEN; CDR2 reads SYDVKM. The trim removed 6 bases at V and 8 bases at J, leaving 9 bases unmatched.

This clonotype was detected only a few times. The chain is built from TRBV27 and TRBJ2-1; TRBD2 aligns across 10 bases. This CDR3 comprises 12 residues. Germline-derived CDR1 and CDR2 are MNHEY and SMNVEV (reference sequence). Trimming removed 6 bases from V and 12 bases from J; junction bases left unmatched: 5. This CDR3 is CASSRTSGLQFF. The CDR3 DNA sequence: TGTGCCAGCAGCCGGACTAGCGGTTTGCAGTTCTTC.

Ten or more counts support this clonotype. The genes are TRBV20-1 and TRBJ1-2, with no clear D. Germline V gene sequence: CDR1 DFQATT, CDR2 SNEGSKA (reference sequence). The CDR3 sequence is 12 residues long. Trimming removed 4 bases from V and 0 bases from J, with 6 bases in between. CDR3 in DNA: TGCAGTGCTATGGAAACTAACTATGGCTACACCTTC. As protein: CSAMETNYGYTF.

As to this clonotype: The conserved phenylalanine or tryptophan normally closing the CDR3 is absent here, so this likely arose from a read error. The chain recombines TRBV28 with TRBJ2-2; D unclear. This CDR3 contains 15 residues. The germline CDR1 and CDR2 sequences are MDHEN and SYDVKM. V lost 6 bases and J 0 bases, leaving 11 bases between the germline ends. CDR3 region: CASSQQPSNTGELFS. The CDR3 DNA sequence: TGTGCCAGCAGCCAACAACCCTCGAACACCGGGGAGCTGTTTTCT.

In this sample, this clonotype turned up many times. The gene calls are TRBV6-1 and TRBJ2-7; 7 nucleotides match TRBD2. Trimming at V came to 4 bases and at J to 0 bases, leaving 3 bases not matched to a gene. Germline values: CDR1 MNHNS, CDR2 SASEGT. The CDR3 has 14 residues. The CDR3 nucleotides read TGTGCCAGCAGTGTCGGGAGGAACTCCTACGAGCAGTACTTC. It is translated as CASSVGRNSYEQYF.

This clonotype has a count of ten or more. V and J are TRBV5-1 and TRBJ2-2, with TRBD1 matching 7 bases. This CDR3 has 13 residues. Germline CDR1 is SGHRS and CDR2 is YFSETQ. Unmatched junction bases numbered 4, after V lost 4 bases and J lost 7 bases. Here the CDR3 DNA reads TGCGCCAGCAGCCTTACAGGGGACGGGGAGCTGTTTTTT. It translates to CASSLTGDGELFF.

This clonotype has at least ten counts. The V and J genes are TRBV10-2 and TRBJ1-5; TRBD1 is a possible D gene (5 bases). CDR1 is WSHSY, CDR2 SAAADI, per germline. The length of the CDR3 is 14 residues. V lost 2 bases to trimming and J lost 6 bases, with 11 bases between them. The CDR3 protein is CASSEGGPGQPQHF. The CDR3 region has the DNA TGCGCCAGCAGTGAGGGGGGTCCAGGTCAGCCCCAGCATTTT.

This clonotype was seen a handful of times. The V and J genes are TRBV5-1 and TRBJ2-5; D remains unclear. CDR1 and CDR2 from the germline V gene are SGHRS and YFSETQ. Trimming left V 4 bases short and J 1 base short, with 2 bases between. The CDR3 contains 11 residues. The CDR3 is CASSAQETQYF. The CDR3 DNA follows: TGCGCCAGCAGCGCCCAAGAGACCCAGTACTTC.

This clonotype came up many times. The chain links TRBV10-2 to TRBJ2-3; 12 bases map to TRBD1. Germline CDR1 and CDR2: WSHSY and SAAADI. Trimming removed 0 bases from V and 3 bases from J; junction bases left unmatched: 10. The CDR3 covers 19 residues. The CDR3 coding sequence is TGCGCCAGCAGTGAGTCGGGGACAGGGGGCCCGTCTGCTACAGATACGCAGTATTTT. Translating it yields CASSESGTGGPSATDTQYF.

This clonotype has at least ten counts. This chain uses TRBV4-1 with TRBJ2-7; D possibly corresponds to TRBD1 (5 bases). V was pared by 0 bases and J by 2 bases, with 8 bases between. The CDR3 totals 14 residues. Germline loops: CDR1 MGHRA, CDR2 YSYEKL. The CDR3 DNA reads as TGCGCCAGCAGCCAAGAGGCAGGGACCTACGAGCAGTACTTC. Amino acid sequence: CASSQEAGTYEQYF.

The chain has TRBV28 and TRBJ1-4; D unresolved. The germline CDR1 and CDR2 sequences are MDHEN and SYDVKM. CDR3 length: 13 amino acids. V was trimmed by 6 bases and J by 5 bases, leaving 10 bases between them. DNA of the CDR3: TGTGCCAGCAGCTCTATATTGAATGAAAAACTGTTTTTT. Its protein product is CASSSILNEKLFF.

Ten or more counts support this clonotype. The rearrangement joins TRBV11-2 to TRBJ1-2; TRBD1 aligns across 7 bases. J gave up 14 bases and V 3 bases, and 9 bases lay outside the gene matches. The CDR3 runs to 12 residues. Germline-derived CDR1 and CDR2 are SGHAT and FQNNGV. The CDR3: CASSFDPTGRTF. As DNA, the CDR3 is TGTGCCAGCAGCTTCGATCCGACAGGGAGGACCTTC.

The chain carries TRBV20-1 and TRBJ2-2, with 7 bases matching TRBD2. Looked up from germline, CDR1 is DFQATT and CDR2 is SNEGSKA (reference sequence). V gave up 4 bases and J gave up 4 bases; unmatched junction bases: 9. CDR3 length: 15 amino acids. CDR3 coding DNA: TGCAGTGCTATCTCCGGGAGGCCATCCACCGGGGAGCTGTTTTTT. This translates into CSAISGRPSTGELFF.

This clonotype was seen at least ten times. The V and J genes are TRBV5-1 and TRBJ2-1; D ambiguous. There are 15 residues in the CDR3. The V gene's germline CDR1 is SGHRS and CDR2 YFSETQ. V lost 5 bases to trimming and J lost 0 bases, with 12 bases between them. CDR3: CASSKALSSYNEQFF. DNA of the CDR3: TGCGCCAGCAGTAAGGCGCTAAGCTCCTACAATGAGCAGTTCTTC.

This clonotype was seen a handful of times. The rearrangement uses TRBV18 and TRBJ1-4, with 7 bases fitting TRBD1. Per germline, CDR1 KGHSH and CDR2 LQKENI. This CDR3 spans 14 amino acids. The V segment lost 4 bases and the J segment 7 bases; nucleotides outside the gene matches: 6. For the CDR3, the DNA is TGTGCCAGCTCACAGACAGGGAAGAGTGAAAAACTGTTTTTT. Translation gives CASSQTGKSEKLFF.